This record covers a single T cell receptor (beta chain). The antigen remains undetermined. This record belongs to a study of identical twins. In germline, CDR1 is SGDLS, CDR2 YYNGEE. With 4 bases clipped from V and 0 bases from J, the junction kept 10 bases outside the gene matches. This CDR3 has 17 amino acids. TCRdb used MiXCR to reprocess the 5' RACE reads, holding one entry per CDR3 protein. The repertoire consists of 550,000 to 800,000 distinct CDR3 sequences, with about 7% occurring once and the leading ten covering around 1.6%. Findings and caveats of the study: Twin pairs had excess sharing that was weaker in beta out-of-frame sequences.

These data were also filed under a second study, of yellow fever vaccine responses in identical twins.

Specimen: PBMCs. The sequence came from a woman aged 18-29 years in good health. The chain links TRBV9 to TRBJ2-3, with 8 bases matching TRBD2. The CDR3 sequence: CASSSDSGGTSTDTQYF. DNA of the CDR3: TGTGCCAGCAGCTCCGATTCGGGGGGGACTAGCACAGATACGCAGTATTTT.